This TCR beta chain appears in the sequencing data of a study of cytomegalovirus exposure and HLA in healthy donors. Broader study findings: It was confirmed in vitro that three of the CMV-associated chains were specific for CMV antigens. According to the study, about 180 TCR beta chains were cytomegalovirus-associated. The only immune exposure information that was available was CMV serostatus.

Germline V gives CDR1 SNHLY, CDR2 FYNNEI. The CDR3 has 12 amino acids. Vbeta (60) and Jbeta (13) primers were used in the PCR. Produced via immunoSEQ multiplex PCR; TCRdb's table is partial and in-frame only. The sample consists of some 150,000 clones, about 9.2% of them appearing once. Points on this clone: Antigen specificity is unknown. One end of the junction fails to match germline, which may point to a read error.

The sample was PBMCs. The receptor's source is a middle-aged woman in good health and CMV-seropositive. This chain connects TRBV2 to TRBJ1-1, with unresolved D. The CDR3: CASSEEVEGRVF. CDR3 in DNA: TGTGCCAGCAGTGAAGAGGTTGAAGGGAGGGTCTTT.